This entry lists 22 T cell receptor beta chains sequenced from one sample in a study of monozygotic twins with inflammatory bowel disease. No DNA is given; TCRdb re-called the 5' RACE reads and lists each CDR3 protein once. The sample includes approximately 400,000 distinct CDR3 sequences. The sample comprised blood. These receptors were obtained from a human donor with ulcerative colitis or Crohn's disease, or a healthy co-twin of an affected twin (not recorded which).

The V and J genes are TRBV6-5 and TRBJ2-2; checking the TCRdb D call of TRBD1 is not possible without DNA. CDR1 is MNHEY and CDR2 is SVGAGI in the germline V gene. The CDR3 has 13 amino acids. The CDR3 is CASRSRVAGELFF.

The V gene is TRBV4-3, the J gene TRBJ1-3. Germline lookup yields CDR1 LGHNA and CDR2 YSLEER. The CDR3 length is 14 residues. The CDR3 region is CASSQQSSGNTIYF.

The rearrangement uses TRBV29-1 and TRBJ1-2; TCRdb returns TRBD1, unconfirmable since there is no DNA. CDR3 size: 13 residues. Germline CDR1 and CDR2: SQVTM and ANQGSEA. The CDR3 reads CSAADRDSSGYTF.

The rearrangement joins TRBV15 to TRBJ2-3; without DNA, the TCRdb call of TRBD1 cannot be checked. CDR1 LNHNV and CDR2 YYDKDF come from the germline V gene (reference sequence). This CDR3 region has 15 residues. The CDR3 loop is CATSRDSQGRDTQYF.

This chain links TRBV11-2 with TRBJ2-3; TCRdb lists TRBD1, though no DNA is available to test this call. The CDR3 covers 16 residues. Germline V gene sequence: CDR1 SGHAT, CDR2 FQNNGV. The CDR3 protein is CASSLDLPRGTDTQYF.

The V and J genes are TRBV30 and TRBJ1-1; TCRdb calls TRBD1, which cannot be checked without DNA. The germline V gene encodes CDR1 GTSNPN and CDR2 SVGIG (reference sequence). This CDR3 comprises 14 residues. The CDR3 here is CASQEGPGHREAFF.

V gene TRBV6-6 combines with J gene TRBJ1-5; TCRdb lists TRBD1, though no DNA is available to test this call. Germline loops: CDR1 MNHNY, CDR2 SVGAGI (reference sequence). This CDR3 has 14 residues. The CDR3 protein is CASRLGGPDQPQHF.

This CDR3 reads CSARDLERDIGELFF. The chain has TRBV20-1 and TRBJ2-2. CDR1 DFQATT and CDR2 SNEGSKA come from the germline V gene (reference sequence). The CDR3 loop spans 15 amino acids.

The genes are TRBV7-2 and TRBJ2-1. From germline, CDR1 is SGHTA and CDR2 FQGNSA. The CDR3 consists of 14 residues. This chain's CDR3 is CASSSPSSYNEQFF.

The rearrangement joins TRBV15 to TRBJ1-5; as DNA is missing, the TRBD1 call by TCRdb cannot be tested. Germline V lookup: CDR1 LNHNV, CDR2 YYDKDF (reference sequence). The CDR3 length is 16 residues. Here the CDR3 reads CATSREGGRYNQPQHF.

The J gene is TRBJ1-1, the V gene TRBV19; absent DNA, TCRdb's TRBD1 call cannot be checked. Germline loops: CDR1 LNHDA, CDR2 SQIVND (reference sequence). There are 14 residues in the CDR3. CDR3 in amino acids: CASSRQATNTEAFF.

The rearrangement links TRBV5-1 to TRBJ1-1; there is no DNA to check the TCRdb D call of TRBD1. Germline assignment: CDR1 SGHRS and CDR2 YFSETQ. CDR3 length equals 16 residues. CDR3 sequence: CASSTDPARGSTEAFF.

The chain recombines TRBV10-3 with TRBJ2-7. CDR1 ENHRY and CDR2 SYGVKD come from the germline V gene. The CDR3 extends over 14 amino acids. CDR3 sequence: CAISESAGSYEQYF.

This chain uses TRBV20-1 with TRBJ2-7; TCRdb reports TRBD2, a call that lacks DNA to check it against. In germline, CDR1 is DFQATT, CDR2 SNEGSKA (reference sequence). CDR3 size: 15 residues. The CDR3 spells CSATRRTSGGDEQYF.

The chain is built from TRBV11-1 and TRBJ2-5; TCRdb indicates TRBD2, and absent DNA this call remains unverified. CDR3 length: 14 amino acids. Germline V CDR1 and CDR2: SGHAT, FQDESV (reference sequence). CDR3: CASSAGLARETQYF.

This chain links TRBV15 with TRBJ2-3; TCRdb returns TRBD1, unconfirmable since there is no DNA. The germline CDR1 and CDR2 sequences are LNHNV and YYDKDF (reference sequence). This CDR3 is built from 15 residues. The CDR3 here is CATSRDGQGRDTQYF.

The chain has TRBV6-2 or TRBV6-3 and TRBJ1-4. Germline V CDR1 and CDR2: MNHEY, SVGEGT. The CDR3 extends over 15 amino acids. The chain's CDR3 is CASSYSLAASEKLFF.

The gene calls are TRBV5-4 and TRBJ2-2; the D call from TCRdb, TRBD1, cannot be confirmed without DNA. CDR3 size: 15 residues. Germline values: CDR1 SGHNT, CDR2 YYREEE (reference sequence). The CDR3 sequence: CASSLATGGIRELFF.

The chain carries TRBV3-1 and TRBJ2-3; checking the TCRdb D call of TRBD1 is not possible without DNA. The germline gives CDR1 LGHDT, CDR2 YNNKEL (reference sequence). The CDR3 covers 17 residues. CDR3 region: CASSQDPPGGGTDTQYF.

This chain links TRBV20-1 with TRBJ2-5; TCRdb designates TRBD2, a call that cannot be tested without DNA. The CDR3 extends over 12 amino acids. Germline assignment: CDR1 DFQATT and CDR2 SNEGSKA (reference sequence). CDR3: CSVPRGQETQYF.

The chain carries TRBV12-3 or TRBV12-4 and TRBJ2-2; with no DNA, the TCRdb D assignment of TRBD1 cannot be verified. CDR3 length: 15 amino acids. This chain's CDR3 is CASSLVAGHTGELFF.

The rearrangement joins TRBV3-1 to TRBJ1-6. Germline V gives CDR1 LGHDT, CDR2 YNNKEL (reference sequence). The CDR3 contains 13 residues. This chain's CDR3 is CASSHDRYSPLHF.